This entry is about one T cell receptor beta chain. Its cognate antigen is unknown. The data were obtained in a study of response to subunit inactivated influenza vaccine. Study-wide findings and caveats: The authors offered the suggestion that each seasonal influenza vaccination recruits few new T cells.

With 3 bases clipped from V and 5 bases from J, the junction kept 11 bases outside the gene matches. Germline CDR1 and CDR2: SGHTA and FQGNSA. This CDR3 has 17 amino acids. TCRdb independently ran MiXCR on the RT-PCR reads; one entry per CDR3 protein. The repertoire holds roughly 630,000 distinct CDR3 sequences, with 14% as singletons. This chain links TRBV7-2 with TRBJ2-2, with 8 bases that match TRBD1. The TCR sequence derives from a man aged 50 to 59 who received an inactivated influenza vaccine. The sample here was PBMCs from blood, taken approximately 15 days before vaccination. The CDR3, as DNA: TGTGCCAGCAGCTTGCGAGCAGGGGGCGCAGGAACCGGGGAGCTGTTTTTT. It translates to CASSLRAGGAGTGELFF.